This is a list of T cell receptor beta chains from one sample in a study of T cell clonotyping in hematopoietic cell transplantation. Measured with immunoSEQ multiplex PCR; TCRdb has only the in-frame clones, and not every one. The sample includes about 70,000 clones, 94% of them seen just once. The sequenced sample consisted of peripheral blood mononuclear cells. The receptors derive from a man aged 45-60 years in good health. Some clones in this sample may be carry-over from other donors' samples. CDR3s include the opening cysteine and the closing phenylalanine or tryptophan. D genes are given only for firm matches. Expanded clones are given a class, and other clones once, few, many or no size at all.

TRBV7-2	NA	NA	TRBJ2-5	CASSPDGTQYF	TGTGCCAGCAGCCCTGACGGCACCCAGTACTTC
TRBV28	NA	NA	TRBJ2-5	CATLNPKEARRQETQYF	TGTGCCACCCTCAACCCTAAGGAGGCCAGGAGGCAAGAGACCCAGTACTTC
TRBV7-9	NA	TRBD1	TRBJ1-1	CASSFQPRDSEAFF	TGTGCCAGCAGCTTCCAACCCCGGGACAGTGAAGCTTTCTTT
TRBV30	NA	NA	TRBJ1-1	CAWSVQGNTEAFF	TGTGCCTGGAGTGTACAGGGGAACACTGAAGCTTTCTTT
TRBV9	once	TRBD1	TRBJ2-7	CASSDSGQGFEQYF	TGTGCCAGCAGCGATTCGGGACAGGGGTTCGAGCAGTACTTC
TRBV30	once	TRBD2	TRBJ2-1	CAWSVRTSGYNEQFF	TGTGCCTGGAGTGTACGGACTAGCGGCTACAATGAGCAGTTCTTC
TRBV7-3	once	TRBD1	TRBJ1-1	CASSLGTGNTEAFF	TGTGCCAGCAGCTTAGGGACAGGGAACACTGAAGCTTTCTTT
TRBV5-8	NA	NA	TRBJ1-5	CASSLSVGREPQHF	TGTGCCAGCAGCTTGAGCGTCGGCCGCGAGCCCCAGCATTTT
TRBV6-1	NA	NA	TRBJ2-7	CASSATGTYFSYEQYF	TGTGCCAGCAGTGCTACCGGGACGTATTTCTCCTACGAGCAGTACTTC
TRBV19	NA	NA	TRBJ1-2	CASSISRGGYTF	TGTGCCAGTAGTATATCCCGAGGGGGCTACACCTTC
TRBV5-4	once	NA	TRBJ1-2	CASSSTGGPTGYTF	TGTGCCAGCAGCTCAACCGGAGGCCCAACGGGCTACACCTTC
TRBV6-1	NA	NA	TRBJ1-5	CASRQQYSYQPQHF	TGTGCCAGCAGACAGCAATACTCATATCAGCCCCAGCATTTT
TRBV5-6	NA	NA	TRBJ2-2	CASSFDRRRLSTGELFF	TGTGCCAGCAGCTTCGACAGGCGCCGGCTGAGCACCGGGGAGCTGTTTTTT
TRBV6-1	NA	NA	TRBJ1-1	CASSDWGRGETEAFF	TGTGCCAGCAGTGACTGGGGCAGGGGTGAGACTGAAGCTTTCTTT
TRBV27	NA	TRBD1	TRBJ2-3	CASSLGRGFTDTQYF	TGTGCCAGCAGTTTAGGCAGGGGGTTTACAGATACGCAGTATTTT
TRBV5-1	NA	NA	TRBJ2-3	CASSLNGITTDTQYF	TGCGCCAGCAGCTTGAACGGAATTACCACAGATACGCAGTATTTT
TRBV2	few	NA	TRBJ1-4	CASRTAVESAKLFF	TGTGCCAGCAGGACCGCGGTAGAGTCTGCTAAACTGTTTTTT
TRBV5-5	NA	NA	TRBJ2-7	CASSLLDGTYEQYF	TGTGCCAGCAGCTTGCTGGACGGAACATACGAGCAGTACTTC
TRBV7-9	NA	NA	TRBJ1-2	CASSPGPGYGYTF	TGTGCCAGCAGCCCGGGGCCTGGCTATGGCTACACCTTC
TRBV28	NA	TRBD1	TRBJ2-6	CASSPQGAYSGANVLTF	TGTGCCAGCAGTCCACAGGGGGCCTACTCTGGGGCCAACGTCCTGACTTTC
TRBV5-6	NA	NA	TRBJ2-7	CASSPGARYEQYF	TGTGCCAGCAGCCCAGGGGCCAGATACGAGCAGTACTTC
TRBV9	NA	TRBD1	TRBJ1-5	CASSPGQGGQPQHF	TGTGCCAGCAGTCCCGGACAGGGCGGTCAGCCCCAGCATTTT
TRBV5-1	NA	NA	TRBJ2-1	CASSTGGVREQFF	TGCGCCAGCAGCACCGGAGGGGTTAGGGAGCAGTTCTTC
TRBV7-2	NA	TRBD2	TRBJ2-7	CASSLGTSGEPTKQYF	TGTGCCAGCAGCTTAGGGACTAGCGGGGAACCTACCAAGCAGTACTTC
TRBV4-2	NA	NA	TRBJ1-1	CASRHLGLENTEAFF	TGTGCCAGCCGCCACTTGGGACTAGAGAACACTGAAGCTTTCTTT
TRBV14	NA	TRBD1	TRBJ1-2	CASSPTGYGYTF	TGTGCCAGCAGCCCGACAGGGTATGGCTACACCTTC
TRBV7-9	once	NA	TRBJ2-3	CASSRRGDTQYF	TGTGCCAGCAGCCGTCGGGGGGATACGCAGTATTTT
TRBV28	once	TRBD1	TRBJ1-2	CASSYRQGPDYTF	TGTGCCAGCAGTTACCGACAGGGCCCAGACTACACCTTC
TRBV5-8	NA	TRBD1	TRBJ1-1	CASSLTGVTNTEAFF	TGTGCCAGCAGCTTGACAGGGGTTACGAACACTGAAGCTTTCTTT
TRBV27	NA	TRBD1	TRBJ1-1	CASSQRQGGGTEAFF	TGTGCCAGCAGTCAAAGACAGGGGGGGGGCACTGAAGCTTTCTTT
TRBV28	NA	NA	TRBJ1-2	CASSFSGSIGANYGYTF	TGTGCCAGCAGTTTCTCAGGGTCGATCGGGGCTAACTATGGCTACACCTTC
TRBV7-9	few	NA	TRBJ1-4	CASSPWDSAGEKLFF	TGTGCCAGCAGCCCCTGGGACTCCGCTGGGGAAAAACTGTTTTTT
TRBV28	NA	NA	TRBJ2-2	CASRRPGSGTGELFF	TGTGCCAGCAGAAGGCCCGGGTCGGGCACCGGGGAGCTGTTTTTT
TRBV14	NA	NA	TRBJ2-5	CASSQENTGQETQYF	TGTGCCAGCAGCCAAGAAAACACAGGTCAAGAGACCCAGTACTTC
TRBV5-1	once	NA	TRBJ2-1	CASSLEFGEQFF	TGCGCCAGCAGCTTGGAGTTTGGTGAGCAGTTCTTC
TRBV7-3	NA	TRBD2	TRBJ2-1	CASSTGGGNTYNEQFF	TGTGCCAGCAGCACCGGGGGGGGAAACACCTACAATGAGCAGTTCTTC
TRBV30	NA	TRBD2	TRBJ2-7	CAWAPGLGTYEQYF	TGTGCCTGGGCCCCGGGACTAGGGACCTACGAGCAGTACTTC
TRBV19	NA	TRBD1	TRBJ1-1	CASSKPTGVNTEAFF	TGTGCCAGTAGTAAACCGACAGGGGTGAACACTGAAGCTTTCTTT
TRBV4-2	NA	TRBD2	TRBJ2-2	CASSQDSGGAGELFF	TGTGCCAGCAGCCAAGATAGCGGGGGGGCCGGGGAGCTGTTTTTT
TRBV6-1	NA	TRBD1	TRBJ1-5	CASSEWGQGQEPQHF	TGTGCCAGCAGTGAATGGGGGCAGGGACAGGAGCCCCAGCATTTT
TRBV5-1	once	TRBD2	TRBJ2-1	CASSSSGGYNEQFF	TGCGCCAGCAGCTCTAGCGGGGGGTACAATGAGCAGTTCTTC
TRBV6-5	NA	NA	TRBJ1-2	CASSPRGGLWGYTF	TGTGCCAGCAGCCCCCGGGGGGGGCTCTGGGGCTACACCTTC
TRBV2	NA	TRBD1	TRBJ1-4	CASSWGQGVSYEKLFF	TGTGCCAGCAGTTGGGGACAGGGGGTCTCTTATGAAAAACTGTTTTTT
TRBV6-1	NA	NA	TRBJ2-1	CASDLDSYNEQFF	TGTGCCAGCGATCTTGACTCCTACAATGAGCAGTTCTTC
TRBV7-3	NA	NA	TRBJ2-2	CASSLLPTGELFF	TGTGCCAGCAGCTTACTTCCGACCGGGGAGCTGTTTTTT
TRBV30	NA	NA	TRBJ1-3	CAWRGDRSSGNTIYF	TGTGCCTGGAGGGGAGACAGGTCCTCTGGAAACACCATATATTTT
TRBV7-6	NA	NA	TRBJ2-7	CASSLGADLEQYF	TGTGCCAGCAGCCTGGGTGCGGATCTCGAGCAGTACTTC
TRBV29-1	NA	NA	TRBJ1-1	CSVLFRSNTEAFF	TGCAGCGTCCTTTTTCGGTCGAACACTGAAGCTTTCTTT
TRBV5-6	NA	NA	TRBJ2-7	CASSLGTARGEQYF	TGTGCCAGCAGCTTGGGGACAGCCCGAGGCGAGCAGTACTTC
TRBV5-6	NA	NA	TRBJ2-1	CASSSTGSEQFF	TGTGCCAGCAGCTCCACAGGGTCTGAGCAGTTCTTC
TRBV9	NA	TRBD2	TRBJ2-1	CASSHKGGSEQFF	TGTGCCAGCAGCCACAAAGGCGGGAGTGAGCAGTTCTTC
TRBV2	NA	NA	TRBJ2-3	CASVSGGGGTDTQYF	TGTGCCAGCGTGAGCGGTGGGGGCGGCACAGATACGCAGTATTTT
TRBV21-1	once	NA	TRBJ2-3	CASSPARGRGGPGDTQYF	TGTGCCAGCAGCCCAGCAAGAGGCAGGGGAGGCCCGGGGGATACGCAGTATTTT
TRBV2	NA	TRBD2	TRBJ2-7	CAGRELGGTGAYEQYF	TGTGCCGGCAGAGAGTTGGGGGGGACCGGGGCGTACGAGCAGTACTTC